This T cell receptor beta chain was recovered during a study of blood T cell repertoires in COVID-19. The length of the CDR3 is 16 residues. Germline CDR1 is SGHAT and CDR2 is FQNNGV. Trimming pared 10 bases from V and 10 bases from J, leaving 26 bases between. As originally analysed: Amplification of reference gene primers was used by the study to estimate nucleated cell counts. Sequenced by immunoSEQ multiplex PCR; TCRdb stores in-frame clones only, minus some. V, J and clone size derive from that table, while D and trimming were established from the DNA sequence. Of 70,000 or so clones in the sample, approximately 90% are singletons; the top ten hold about 0.56%.

This sequence joins TRBV11-2 and TRBJ1-6, with no clear D. The receptor comes from a man in his sixties with acute or convalescent COVID-19. The sequenced sample was peripheral blood. The CDR3 loop reads CATNPSAGPNFSPLHF. Written as DNA, the CDR3 is TGTGCCACTAACCCTTCGGCAGGTCCCAATTTCTCACCCCTCCACTTT. Full variable domain (outside the CDR3, taken from reference TRBV11-2 and TRBJ1-6): EAGVAQSPRYKIIEKRQSVAFWCNPISGHATLYWYQQILGQGPKLLIQFQNNGVVDDSQLPKDRFSAERLKGVDSTLKIQPAKLEDSAVYLCATNPSAGPNFSPLHFGNGTRLTVT.